This TCR beta chain was captured in a study of T cell responses to AZD1222 COVID-19 vaccine. Broader study findings: The donor group comprised mostly white British people and more females; the analysis possibly underestimated clonal diversity. Spike-specific TCR repertoires showed rising breadth and depth after two AZD1222 doses. Every sample of the repertoires postdated the peak T cell response.

Data came from immunoSEQ multiplex PCR; TCRdb stores just in-frame clones and leaves some out. The sample includes 110,000 to 150,000 clones, about 90% of them seen just once. CDR1 is SGHDT and CDR2 is YYEEEE in the germline V gene. The CDR3 extends over 14 amino acids. Trimming removed 0 bases from V and 4 bases from J, with 8 bases in between. About this clone itself: The antigen is unknown.

The sample in question was peripheral blood, obtained on day 0 of AZD1222 vaccination. This clonotype originated in an adult in good health. The chain is built from TRBV5-6 and TRBJ2-1; D call uncertain. CDR3 residues: CASSLARSYNEQFF. The CDR3 DNA follows: TGTGCCAGCAGCTTGGCAAGGAGTTACAATGAGCAGTTCTTC.